The next 2 T cell receptor beta chains were all read from a single sample in a study of technical replicates of blood from several donors. Using immunoSEQ multiplex PCR, the repertoire was profiled, and TCRdb retains in-frame clones only, with some absent. This table has about 81,000 clones, approximately 75% appearing once. The specimen was PBMCs. All receptors come from a human donor in good health. Some clones in this sample may be carry-over from other donors' samples.

The chain links TRBV7-3 to TRBJ1-1; D is ambiguous. V was trimmed by 2 bases and J by 11 bases, leaving 9 bases between them. The germline gives CDR1 SGHTA, CDR2 FQGTGA. CDR3 length: 11 residues. CDR3 amino acids: CASSLPGRAFF. The CDR3 coding sequence is TGTGCCAGCAGCTTACCAGGCAGGGCTTTCTTT.

This clone was detected once. The chain employs TRBV18 and TRBJ1-2; 9 nucleotides align to TRBD1. The CDR3 runs 14 residues. The ends lost 4 bases at V and 8 bases at J; junction bases unmatched: 8. CDR1 is KGHSH and CDR2 is LQKENI in the germline V gene. The CDR3 is CASSRGQGVGGYTF. CDR3 DNA: TGTGCCAGCTCACGGGGACAGGGCGTTGGGGGCTACACCTTC.